The 30 T cell receptor beta chains reported below all come from one sample, sequenced in a study of blood T cell repertoires in COVID-19. The data were produced by immunoSEQ multiplex PCR, yet TCRdb's version contains in-frame clones alone and is incomplete. The table records some 350,000 clones, about 90% of them present only once. The sequenced material came from PBMCs or T cells enriched from blood (not recorded which). These receptors were collected from a woman aged 25 to 45 who had recovered from COVID-19.

The count of this clone is one. The rearrangement joins TRBV3-1 (or the pseudogene TRBV3-2) to TRBJ2-1; TRBD2 agrees at 14 bases. The CDR3 length is 18 residues. CDR1 LGHDT and CDR2 YNNKEL come from the germline V gene (reference sequence). Unmatched junction bases numbered 7, after V lost 2 bases and J lost 4 bases. CDR3 sequence (DNA): TGTGCCAGCAGCCAACCCGGGACTAGCGGGAGAGGTTACAATGAGCAGTTCTTC. Residues: CASSQPGTSGRGYNEQFF.

The V and J genes are TRBV5-5 and TRBJ2-7; the D is unclear. The V gene lost 4 bases and the J gene lost 4 bases, with 12 bases spanning the gap. Germline values: CDR1 SGHKS, CDR2 YYEKEE (reference sequence). The CDR3 spans 13 residues. The CDR3 region has the DNA TGTGCCAGCAGCCCCTACTCTTCGTACGAGCAGTACTTC. Translating gives CASSPYSSYEQYF. Full variable domain (remainder filled in from reference TRBV5-5 and TRBJ2-7): DAGVTQSPTHLIKTRGQQVTLRCSPISGHKSVSWYQQVLGQGPQFIFQYYEKEERGRGNFPDRFSARQFPNYSSELNVNALLLGDSALYLCASSPYSSYEQYFGPGTRLTVT.

To note about this clone: Germline and junction disagree at one end, which may indicate a read error. The chain employs TRBV4-1 and TRBJ2-1; a possible D gene is TRBD1 (6 bases). This CDR3 spans 14 amino acids. Germline V lookup: CDR1 MGHRA, CDR2 YSYEKL. CDR3 DNA: TGCGCCAGCAGCGAAGAAGACAGGTACAATGAGCAGTTCTTC. It encodes CASSEEDRYNEQFF.

This chain joins TRBV9 and TRBJ1-1; 7 bases map to TRBD1. Germline V lookup: CDR1 SGDLS, CDR2 YYNGEE. Germline trimming cut 4 bases from V and 9 bases from J; bases unmatched to any gene: 6. This CDR3 contains 12 residues. The CDR3 DNA sequence: TGTGCCAGCAGCCCGCAGGGGGGCCAAGCTTTCTTT. Amino acids: CASSPQGGQAFF.

V gene TRBV6-1 combines with J gene TRBJ1-5, with 7 bases that match TRBD1. The germline V gene has CDR1 MNHNS and CDR2 SASEGT. The CDR3 sequence is 15 residues long. J was trimmed by 7 bases and V by 1 base; bases with no gene match: 7. The CDR3 loop reads CASSEGRTGYQPQHF. The CDR3, as DNA: TGTGCCAGCAGTGAAGGCAGGACAGGCTACCAGCCCCAGCATTTT.

This chain joins TRBV3-1 (or the pseudogene TRBV3-2) and TRBJ2-7; tentatively, D is TRBD1 (6 bases). The germline V gene encodes CDR1 LGHDT and CDR2 YNNKEL (reference sequence). CDR3 length: 15 residues. Trimming took off 2 bases at V and 3 bases at J, with 14 bases between the two ends. The CDR3 nucleotides read TGTGCCAGCAGCCAATCCTTACAGGGTGTCTACGAGCAGTACTTC. Amino acid sequence: CASSQSLQGVYEQYF.

This sequence joins TRBV30 and TRBJ2-1; D remains unclear. Germline CDR1 GTSNPN, CDR2 SVGIG (reference sequence). This CDR3 has 14 residues. Trimming cost V 3 bases and J 0 bases, with 9 bases left between them. The DNA for the CDR3 is TGTGCCTGGAGGGCAGGTAGCTCCTACAATGAGCAGTTCTTC. It yields the protein CAWRAGSSYNEQFF.

The chain has TRBV19 and TRBJ1-5; D is possibly TRBD1 (5 bases). The CDR3 runs 14 residues. V was cut by 6 bases and J by 0 bases, with 9 bases left in between. Germline assignment: CDR1 LNHDA and CDR2 SQIVND (reference sequence). The CDR3 sequence: CASRPGYSNQPQHF. CDR3 nucleotide sequence: TGTGCCAGTAGGCCAGGGTATAGCAATCAGCCCCAGCATTTT.

This rearrangement joins TRBV25-1 to TRBJ2-1; the match to TRBD2 covers 10 bases. The CDR3 is 15 amino acids. Germline CDR1 is MGHDK and CDR2 is SYGVNS. With V trimmed by 5 bases and J by 7 bases, 8 bases remained unmatched. CDR3 residues: CASSKTSGFGNEQFF. CDR3 DNA: TGTGCCAGCAGTAAGACTAGCGGGTTTGGAAATGAGCAGTTCTTC.

This clone was detected only once. The chain couples TRBV3-1 (or the pseudogene TRBV3-2) to TRBJ1-2; TRBD1 matches at 7 bases. CDR3 length: 19 amino acids. CDR1 and CDR2 from the germline V gene are LGHDT and YNNKEL (reference sequence). V lost 3 bases to trimming and J lost 0 bases; unmatched junction nucleotides: 16. The CDR3 is CASSQTGTETVSANYGYTF. DNA for the CDR3: TGTGCCAGCAGCCAGACCGGGACAGAAACCGTTTCAGCTAACTATGGCTACACCTTC.

The rearrangement joins TRBV7-6 to TRBJ1-1, with D maybe TRBD1 (6 bases). The CDR3 is 15 amino acids. Trimming cost V 5 bases and J 5 bases, with 18 bases left between them. Germline values: CDR1 SGHVS, CDR2 FNYEAQ. DNA of the CDR3: TGTGCCAGCAGCATTAGAACAGGGTCGAAGACTGAAGCTTTCTTT. As protein: CASSIRTGSKTEAFF.

The V and J genes are TRBV7-2 and TRBJ2-7, with TRBD2 matching 10 bases. This CDR3 contains 16 residues. Germline V CDR1 and CDR2: SGHTA, FQGNSA. V lost 0 bases, J lost 4 bases, and 6 bases stayed unmatched. The CDR3 region is CASSLAQAGGPYEQYF. CDR3 in DNA: TGTGCCAGCAGCTTAGCCCAAGCGGGAGGGCCATACGAGCAGTACTTC.

This rearrangement joins TRBV27 to TRBJ2-3, with D unresolved. Germline V CDR1 and CDR2: MNHEY, SMNVEV (reference sequence). This CDR3 has 17 residues. V lost 2 bases to trimming and J lost 3 bases, with 18 bases between them. CDR3 protein: CASSLQSRGTSTDTQYF. CDR3 nucleotides: TGTGCCAGCAGTTTACAATCGCGCGGAACCAGTACAGATACGCAGTATTTT.

The chain links TRBV5-4 to TRBJ2-7; 7 positions agree with TRBD2. Trimming cost V 7 bases and J 4 bases; bases outside gene matches: 5. Germline V gives CDR1 SGHNT, CDR2 YYREEE (reference sequence). The CDR3 contains 12 residues. The CDR3: CASSTSEYEQYF. CDR3 DNA sequence: TGTGCCAGCTCCACTAGCGAGTACGAGCAGTACTTC.

This chain connects TRBV18 to TRBJ2-7, with 9 positions matching TRBD1. The CDR3 spans 15 residues. Germline loops: CDR1 KGHSH, CDR2 LQKENI. V shed 6 bases and J 1 base; nucleotides not matched to a gene: 7. In DNA, the CDR3 is TGTGCCAGCTCGTTCGGGGGACAGGGATCCTACGAGCAGTACTTC. Amino acid sequence: CASSFGGQGSYEQYF.

The rearrangement uses TRBV28 and TRBJ2-7; TRBD1 is a possible D gene (6 bases). Deletions cut 3 bases from V and 0 bases from J, with 12 bases between. CDR3 length: 15 residues. Germline-derived CDR1 and CDR2 are MDHEN and SYDVKM. The chain's CDR3 is CASSFVGGSSYEQYF. The CDR3 DNA reads TGTGCCAGCAGTTTCGTAGGGGGTAGCTCCTACGAGCAGTACTTC.

As to this clone: Other nucleotide sequences from this sample produce the same CDR3. The genes are TRBV19 and TRBJ1-5; D call uncertain. The CDR3 is 14 amino acids. Germline CDR1 reads LNHDA; CDR2 reads SQIVND (reference sequence). Trimming shortened V by 3 bases and J by 0 bases, and 6 bases separated the two germline ends. CDR3 in DNA: TGTGCCAGTAGTATTTTTAGTAGCAATCAGCCCCAGCATTTT. It codes for CASSIFSSNQPQHF.

The chain links TRBV6-2 or TRBV6-3 to TRBJ1-2; no definite D call. Germline values: CDR1 MNHEY, CDR2 SVGEGT. Trimming removed 5 bases from V and 4 bases from J, with 14 bases in between. The length of the CDR3 is 14 residues. CDR3 protein: CASSPLLETYGYTF. CDR3 DNA sequence: TGTGCCAGCAGTCCCCTGTTGGAGACCTATGGCTACACCTTC.

The J gene is TRBJ2-1, the V gene TRBV24-1; D might be TRBD2 (5 bases). V was clipped by 3 bases and J by 5 bases, with 10 bases between them. The CDR3 sequence is 14 residues long. The germline CDR1 and CDR2 sequences are KGHDR and SFDVKD. The CDR3, as DNA: TGTGCCACCAGTGATGTGATCGGGGACAATGAGCAGTTCTTC. The encoded protein is CATSDVIGDNEQFF.

The chain links TRBV28 to TRBJ2-1; 8 nucleotides agree with TRBD2. This CDR3 region has 15 residues. Germline loops: CDR1 MDHEN, CDR2 SYDVKM. The J segment lost 6 bases and the V segment lost 3 bases, leaving 7 bases of the junction unmatched. This CDR3 is CASSFRGRMGNEQFF. The CDR3 DNA is TGTGCCAGCAGTTTTCGCGGGAGGATGGGCAATGAGCAGTTCTTC.

The J gene is TRBJ1-2, the V gene TRBV30, with D possibly TRBD1 on 6 matching bases. This CDR3 is built from 13 residues. Trimming removed 3 bases from V and 2 bases from J, with 10 bases in between. Germline values: CDR1 GTSNPN, CDR2 SVGIG (reference sequence). The CDR3 DNA sequence: TGTGCCTGGAGCAGGGGCGAGAACTATGGCTACACCTTC. Encoded protein: CAWSRGENYGYTF.

This rearrangement joins TRBV9 to TRBJ1-2; D is possibly TRBD1 (6 bases). Trimming removed 3 bases at V and 6 bases at J, with 21 bases between. Looked up from germline, CDR1 is SGDLS and CDR2 is YYNGEE. The CDR3 covers 16 residues. The CDR3 DNA reads as TGTGCCAGCAGCGCTTTCCTTGGACAGAGTTATGATGGCTACACCTTC. It yields the protein CASSAFLGQSYDGYTF.

The CDR3 protein is CASSFPRSTGIGEQYF. The CDR3 DNA is TGTGCCAGCAGCTTCCCCCGGAGTACAGGGATCGGCGAGCAGTACTTC. The rearrangement links TRBV5-5 to TRBJ2-7, with TRBD1 as a possible D gene (6 bases). The length of the CDR3 is 16 residues. Germline loops: CDR1 SGHKS, CDR2 YYEKEE (reference sequence). The V end lost 2 bases, the J end lost 6 bases, and 21 bases lay between the germline ends.

V gene TRBV5-1 combines with J gene TRBJ2-5; 7 bases agree with TRBD2. The germline V gene encodes CDR1 SGHRS and CDR2 YFSETQ. CDR3 size: 15 residues. The V segment lost 0 bases and the J segment 2 bases; nucleotides outside the gene matches: 4. CDR3 coding DNA: TGCGCCAGCAGCTTGGATACTAGCGTTCAAGAGACCCAGTACTTC. This gives the protein CASSLDTSVQETQYF.

The chain uses TRBV2 and TRBJ2-3; D not resolved. CDR1 SNHLY and CDR2 FYNNEI come from the germline V gene. Deletions cut 10 bases from V and 5 bases from J, with 22 bases between. The CDR3 runs to 15 residues. CDR3 region: CATLSSSVRGDTQYF. The CDR3 region has the DNA TGTGCCACCCTTAGCAGCAGCGTTCGCGGAGATACGCAGTATTTT.

This chain connects TRBV28 to TRBJ1-2, with 10 bases that match TRBD1. J lost 8 bases, V lost 6 bases, and 18 bases had no gene match. Germline V CDR1 and CDR2: MDHEN, SYDVKM. CDR3 length: 17 amino acids. The DNA for the CDR3 is TGTGCCAGCAGCGGGGAGGGGACAGGGGATATAGTCAACGGCTACACCTTC. Its translation: CASSGEGTGDIVNGYTF.

The J gene is TRBJ1-1, the V gene TRBV20-1; D is unresolved. The CDR3 runs to 12 residues. Germline CDR1 DFQATT, CDR2 SNEGSKA (reference sequence). With 3 bases removed from V and 5 bases from J, the gap between germline ends came to 10 bases. The CDR3 here is CSASERRTEAFF. The CDR3 DNA is TGCAGTGCTAGTGAAAGGAGAACTGAAGCTTTCTTT.

The CDR3, as DNA: TGCGCCAGCAGCGCCGGGACTAGCGAGACAGATACGCAGTATTTT. Translating gives CASSAGTSETDTQYF. The chain is built from TRBV5-1 and TRBJ2-3; 10 bases agree with TRBD2. Germline V gene data show CDR1 as SGHRS and CDR2 as YFSETQ. After removal of 4 bases from V and 3 bases from J, the junction contained 5 bases not matched to a gene. The CDR3 covers 15 residues.

The rearrangement uses TRBV4-1 and TRBJ1-2; the D gene is possibly TRBD1 (6 bases). Germline V gene sequence: CDR1 MGHRA, CDR2 YSYEKL. The CDR3 sequence is 17 residues long. V was pared by 3 bases and J by 0 bases, with 17 bases between. The CDR3 sequence is CASSQGAKGKPNYGYTF. CDR3 sequence (DNA): TGCGCCAGCAGCCAGGGGGCGAAAGGGAAGCCTAACTATGGCTACACCTTC.

This clone was counted a single time. Here the CDR3 reads CASSGRDRGNLQPQHF. The CDR3 bases are TGTGCCAGCAGTGGCCGGGACAGGGGGAATTTGCAGCCCCAGCATTTT. The V call is TRBV6-1, the J call TRBJ1-5; 11 bases line up with TRBD1. The CDR3 runs to 16 residues. The J segment lost 7 bases and the V segment lost 4 bases, leaving 9 bases of the junction unmatched. Germline V gene sequence: CDR1 MNHNS, CDR2 SASEGT.